One T cell receptor beta chain is described in this entry. This sample stems from a study of T cell responses to AZD1222 COVID-19 vaccine. Sequencing was performed with immunoSEQ multiplex PCR; in TCRdb, only in-frame clones are kept and a portion is missing. The sample records over 85,000 clones, roughly 89% being singletons. CDR3 length: 13 amino acids. The V gene's germline CDR1 is SNHLY and CDR2 FYNNEI. The V and J ends lost 7 bases and 6 bases respectively, with 12 bases between them. The chain is built from TRBV2 and TRBJ2-2; TRBD2 might be the D (6 bases). Sequenced material: peripheral blood, taken 28 days after the second AZD1222 dose. This sequence originates from an adult who received the AZD1222 COVID-19 vaccine. CDR3 bases: TGTGCCAGCACCCCCTCGGGAGCCGGGGAGCTGTTTTTT. This sequence encodes CASTPSGAGELFF.